The entry below describes one T cell receptor (beta chain). The antigen is not known. With 60 Vbeta and 13 Jbeta primers, the PCR was carried out. This table comes from immunoSEQ multiplex PCR, and its TCRdb copy is limited to in-frame clones, with some not included. The profile covers roughly 200,000 clones, with about four fifths appearing a single time and more than 0.45% taken by the ten largest. The entry originates in a study of cytomegalovirus exposure and HLA in healthy donors. Study-wide points: Data from an earlier analysis indicated that most TCR beta V segments were productive either about 87% or about 30% of the time.

Germline V gene data show CDR1 as KGHSH and CDR2 as LQKENI. Trimming took 5 bases from V and 1 from J, leaving 9 bases between them. The CDR3 contains 14 residues. The receptor's source is a woman between 45 and 60 years old in good health and CMV-seronegative. This rearrangement joins TRBV18 to TRBJ1-5; D might be TRBD1 (6 bases). The material sequenced was PBMCs. CDR3 region: CASSAQGSNQPQHF. The CDR3 nucleotides are TGTGCCAGCTCAGCCCAGGGGAGCAATCAGCCCCAGCATTTT.